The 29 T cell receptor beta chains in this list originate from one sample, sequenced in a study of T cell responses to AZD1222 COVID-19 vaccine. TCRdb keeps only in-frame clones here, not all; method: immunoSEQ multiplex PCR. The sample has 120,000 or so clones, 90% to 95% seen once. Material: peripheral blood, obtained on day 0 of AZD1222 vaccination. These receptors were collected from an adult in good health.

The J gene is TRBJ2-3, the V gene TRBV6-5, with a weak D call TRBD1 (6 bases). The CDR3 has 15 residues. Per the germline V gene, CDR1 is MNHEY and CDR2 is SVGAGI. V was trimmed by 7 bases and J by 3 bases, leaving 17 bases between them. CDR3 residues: CASNLGQGSTDTQYF. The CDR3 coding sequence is TGTGCCAGCAATTTAGGGCAGGGGTCGACAGATACGCAGTATTTT.

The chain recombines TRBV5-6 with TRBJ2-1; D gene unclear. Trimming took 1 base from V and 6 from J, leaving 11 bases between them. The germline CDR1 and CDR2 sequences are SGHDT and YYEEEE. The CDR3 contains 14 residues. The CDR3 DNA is TGTGCCAGCAGCTTGTACCAGGTTTCCAATGAGCAGTTCTTC. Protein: CASSLYQVSNEQFF.

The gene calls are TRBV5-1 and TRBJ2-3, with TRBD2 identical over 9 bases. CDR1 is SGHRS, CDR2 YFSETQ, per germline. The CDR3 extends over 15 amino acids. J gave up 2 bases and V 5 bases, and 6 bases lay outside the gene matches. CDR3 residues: CASRSGTSSTDTQYF. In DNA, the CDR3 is TGCGCCAGCAGATCTGGGACTAGCTCCACAGATACGCAGTATTTT. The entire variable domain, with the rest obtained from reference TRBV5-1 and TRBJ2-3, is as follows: KAGVTQTPRYLIKTRGQQVTLSCSPISGHRSVSWYQQTPGQGLQFLFEYFSETQRNKGNFPGRFSGRQFSNSRSEMNVSTLELGDSALYLCASRSGTSSTDTQYFGPGTRLTVL.

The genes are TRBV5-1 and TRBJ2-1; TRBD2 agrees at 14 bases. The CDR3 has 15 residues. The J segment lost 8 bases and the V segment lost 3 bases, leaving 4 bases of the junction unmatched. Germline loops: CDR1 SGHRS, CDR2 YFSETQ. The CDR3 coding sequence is TGCGCCAGCAGCTCCCGGGGACTAGCGGGAGATGAGCAGTTCTTC. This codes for CASSSRGLAGDEQFF.

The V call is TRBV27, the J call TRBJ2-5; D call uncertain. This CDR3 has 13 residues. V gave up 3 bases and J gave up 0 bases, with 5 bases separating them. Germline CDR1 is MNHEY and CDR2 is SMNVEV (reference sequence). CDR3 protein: CASSFGHQETQYF. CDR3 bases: TGTGCCAGCAGTTTCGGACACCAAGAGACCCAGTACTTC.

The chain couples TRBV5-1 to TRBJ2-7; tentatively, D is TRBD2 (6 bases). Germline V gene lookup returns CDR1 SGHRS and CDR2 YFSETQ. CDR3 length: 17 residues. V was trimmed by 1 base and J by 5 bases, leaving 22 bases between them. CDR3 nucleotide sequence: TGCGCCAGCAGCTTGAACCCCCCAGGTAGCGGAGTAAACGAGCAGTACTTC. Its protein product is CASSLNPPGSGVNEQYF.

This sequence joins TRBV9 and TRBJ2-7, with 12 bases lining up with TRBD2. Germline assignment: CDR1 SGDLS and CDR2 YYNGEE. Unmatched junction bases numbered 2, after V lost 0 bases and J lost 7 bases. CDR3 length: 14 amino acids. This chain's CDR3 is CASSVVTSGGEQYF. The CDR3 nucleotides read TGTGCCAGCAGCGTAGTGACTAGCGGGGGTGAGCAGTACTTC. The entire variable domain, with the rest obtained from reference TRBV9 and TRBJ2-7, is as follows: DSGVTQTPKHLITATGQRVTLRCSPRSGDLSVYWYQQSLDQGLQFLIQYYNGEERAKGNILERFSAQQFPDLHSELNLSSLELGDSALYFCASSVVTSGGEQYFGPGTRLTVT.

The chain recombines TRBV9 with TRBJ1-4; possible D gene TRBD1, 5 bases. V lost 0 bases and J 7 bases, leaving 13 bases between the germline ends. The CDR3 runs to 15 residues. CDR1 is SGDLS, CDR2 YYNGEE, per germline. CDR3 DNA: TGTGCCAGCAGCGTAGAATTGGGGGTGGGTGAAAAACTGTTTTTT. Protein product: CASSVELGVGEKLFF.

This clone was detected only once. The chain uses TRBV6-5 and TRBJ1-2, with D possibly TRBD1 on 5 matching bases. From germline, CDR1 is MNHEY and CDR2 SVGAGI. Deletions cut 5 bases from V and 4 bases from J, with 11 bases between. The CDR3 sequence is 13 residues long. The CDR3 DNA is TGTGCCAGCAGTCACAGGTCCTTCTATGGCTACACCTTC. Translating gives CASSHRSFYGYTF.

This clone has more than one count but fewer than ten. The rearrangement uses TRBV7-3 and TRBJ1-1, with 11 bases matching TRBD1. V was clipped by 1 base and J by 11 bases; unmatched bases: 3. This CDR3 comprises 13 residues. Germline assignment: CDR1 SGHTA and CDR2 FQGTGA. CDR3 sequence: CASSLMGQGDAFF. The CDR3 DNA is TGTGCCAGCAGCTTAATGGGACAGGGGGATGCTTTCTTT.

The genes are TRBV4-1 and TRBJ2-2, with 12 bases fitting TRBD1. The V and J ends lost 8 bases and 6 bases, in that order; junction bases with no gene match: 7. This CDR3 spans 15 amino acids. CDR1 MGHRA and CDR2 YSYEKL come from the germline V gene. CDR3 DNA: TGCGCCAGCCAGGGGCGGGACAGGGGGCCCGGGGAGCTGTTTTTT. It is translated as CASQGRDRGPGELFF.

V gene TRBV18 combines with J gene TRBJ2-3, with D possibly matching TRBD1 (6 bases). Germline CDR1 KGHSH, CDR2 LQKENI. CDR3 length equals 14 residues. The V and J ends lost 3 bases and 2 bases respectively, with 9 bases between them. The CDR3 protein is CASSPPGDTDTQYF. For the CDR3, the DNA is TGTGCCAGCTCACCTCCAGGGGACACAGATACGCAGTATTTT.

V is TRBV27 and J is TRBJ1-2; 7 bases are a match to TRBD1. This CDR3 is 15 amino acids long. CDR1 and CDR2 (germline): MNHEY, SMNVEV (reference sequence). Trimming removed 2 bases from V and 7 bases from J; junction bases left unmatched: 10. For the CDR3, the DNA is TGTGCCAGCAGTTTAACCGTAGGGGGCGCGTCTGGCTACACCTTC. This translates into CASSLTVGGASGYTF.

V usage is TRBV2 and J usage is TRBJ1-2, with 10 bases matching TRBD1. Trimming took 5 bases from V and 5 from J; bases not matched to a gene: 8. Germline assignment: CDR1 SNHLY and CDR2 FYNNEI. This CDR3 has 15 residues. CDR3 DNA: TGTGCCAGCAGTCCGGGACAGGGGAATATATATGGCTACACCTTC. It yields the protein CASSPGQGNIYGYTF.

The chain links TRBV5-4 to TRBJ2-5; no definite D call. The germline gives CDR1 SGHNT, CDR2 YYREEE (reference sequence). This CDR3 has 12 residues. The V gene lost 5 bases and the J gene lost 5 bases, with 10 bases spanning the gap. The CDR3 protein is CASSLPKETQYF. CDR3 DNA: TGTGCCAGCAGTCTTCCGAAGGAGACCCAGTACTTC.

The CDR3 region is CASSEAVPIGNTIYF. The CDR3 nucleotides are TGTGCCAGCAGTGAAGCGGTTCCGATTGGAAACACCATATATTTT. The chain joins TRBV6-1 to TRBJ1-3; D remains ambiguous. Trimming took 0 bases from V and 3 from J, leaving 9 bases between them. This CDR3 has 15 residues. Germline V gene lookup returns CDR1 MNHNS and CDR2 SASEGT.

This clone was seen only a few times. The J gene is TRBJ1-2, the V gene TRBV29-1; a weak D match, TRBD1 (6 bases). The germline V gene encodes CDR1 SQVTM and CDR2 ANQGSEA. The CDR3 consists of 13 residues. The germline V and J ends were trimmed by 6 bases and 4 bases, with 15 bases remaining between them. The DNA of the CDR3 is TGCAGCGTCCAGCCTGGGGGCAGCTATGGCTACACCTTC. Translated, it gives CSVQPGGSYGYTF.

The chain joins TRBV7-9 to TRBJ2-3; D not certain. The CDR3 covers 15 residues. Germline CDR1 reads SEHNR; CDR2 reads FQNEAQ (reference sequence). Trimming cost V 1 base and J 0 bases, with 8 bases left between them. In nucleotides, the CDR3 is TGTGCCAGCAGCTTAGACAGCTCTAGCACAGATACGCAGTATTTT. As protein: CASSLDSSSTDTQYF.

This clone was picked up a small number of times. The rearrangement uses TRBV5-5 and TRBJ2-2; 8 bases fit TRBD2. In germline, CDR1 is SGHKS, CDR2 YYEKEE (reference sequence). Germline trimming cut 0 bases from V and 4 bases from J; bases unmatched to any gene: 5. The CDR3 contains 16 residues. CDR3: CASSLVGGAGTGELFF. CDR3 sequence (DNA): TGTGCCAGCAGCTTGGTCGGGGGGGCTGGCACCGGGGAGCTGTTTTTT.

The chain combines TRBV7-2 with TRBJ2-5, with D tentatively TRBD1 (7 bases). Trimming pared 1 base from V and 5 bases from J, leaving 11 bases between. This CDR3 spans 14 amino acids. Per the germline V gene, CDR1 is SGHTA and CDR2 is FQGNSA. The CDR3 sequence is CASSLVAGGETQYF. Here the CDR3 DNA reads TGTGCCAGCAGCTTAGTTGCAGGGGGGGAGACCCAGTACTTC.

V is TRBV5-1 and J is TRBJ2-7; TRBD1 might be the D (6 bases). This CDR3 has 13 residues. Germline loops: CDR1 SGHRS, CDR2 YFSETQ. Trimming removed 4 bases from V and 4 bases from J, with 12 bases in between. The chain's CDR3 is CASSQDSRYEQYF. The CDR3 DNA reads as TGCGCCAGCAGCCAGGACAGCCGATACGAGCAGTACTTC.

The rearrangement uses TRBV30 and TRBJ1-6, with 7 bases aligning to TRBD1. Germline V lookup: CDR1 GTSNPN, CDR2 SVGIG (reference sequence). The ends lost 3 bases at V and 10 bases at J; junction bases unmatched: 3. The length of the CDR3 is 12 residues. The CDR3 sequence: CAWRGGHSPLHF. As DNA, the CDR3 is TGTGCCTGGAGAGGGGGCCACTCACCCCTCCACTTT.

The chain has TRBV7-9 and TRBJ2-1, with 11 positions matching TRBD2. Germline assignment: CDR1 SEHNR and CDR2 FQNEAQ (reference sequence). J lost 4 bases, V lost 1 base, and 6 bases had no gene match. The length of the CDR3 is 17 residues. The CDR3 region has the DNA TGTGCCAGCAGCTTAGGGAGACTAGCGGGATTATACAATGAGCAGTTCTTC. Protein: CASSLGRLAGLYNEQFF.

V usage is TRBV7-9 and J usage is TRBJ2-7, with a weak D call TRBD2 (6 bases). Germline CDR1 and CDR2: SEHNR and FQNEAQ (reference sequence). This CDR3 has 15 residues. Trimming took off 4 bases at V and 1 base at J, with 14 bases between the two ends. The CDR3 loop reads CASSYGTARSYEQYF. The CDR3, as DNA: TGTGCCAGCAGCTACGGGACTGCTAGATCCTACGAGCAGTACTTC.

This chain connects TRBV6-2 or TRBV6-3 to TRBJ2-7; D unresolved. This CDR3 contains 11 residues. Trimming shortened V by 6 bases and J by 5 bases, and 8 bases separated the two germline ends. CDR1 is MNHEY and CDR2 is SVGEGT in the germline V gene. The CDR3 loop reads CASSFDHEQYF. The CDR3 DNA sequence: TGTGCCAGCAGCTTCGACCACGAGCAGTACTTC.

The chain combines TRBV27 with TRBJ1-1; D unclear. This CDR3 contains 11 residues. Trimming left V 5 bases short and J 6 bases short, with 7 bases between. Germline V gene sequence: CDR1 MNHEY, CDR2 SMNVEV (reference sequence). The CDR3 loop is CASSPGSEAFF. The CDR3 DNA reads TGTGCCAGCAGTCCGGGCTCTGAAGCTTTCTTT.

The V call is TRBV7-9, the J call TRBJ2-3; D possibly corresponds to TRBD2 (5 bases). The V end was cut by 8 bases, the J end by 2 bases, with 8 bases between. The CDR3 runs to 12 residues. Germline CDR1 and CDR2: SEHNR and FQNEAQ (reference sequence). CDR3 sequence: CASGGPTDTQYF. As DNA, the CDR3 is TGTGCCAGCGGAGGCCCCACAGATACGCAGTATTTT.

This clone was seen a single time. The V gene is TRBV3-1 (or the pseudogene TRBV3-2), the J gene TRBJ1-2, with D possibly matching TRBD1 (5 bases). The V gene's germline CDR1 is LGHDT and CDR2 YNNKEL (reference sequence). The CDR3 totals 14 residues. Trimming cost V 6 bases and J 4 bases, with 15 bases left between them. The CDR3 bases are TGTGCCAGCAGTCACGGAAGGGGTGGCTATGGCTACACCTTC. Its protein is CASSHGRGGYGYTF.

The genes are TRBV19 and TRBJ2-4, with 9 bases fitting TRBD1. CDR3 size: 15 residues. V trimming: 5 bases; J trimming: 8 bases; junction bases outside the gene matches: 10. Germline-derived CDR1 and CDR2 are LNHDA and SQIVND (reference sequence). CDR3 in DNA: TGTGCCAGTAGTCCCTCGGACAGGGGATCGGACATTCAGTACTTC. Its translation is CASSPSDRGSDIQYF. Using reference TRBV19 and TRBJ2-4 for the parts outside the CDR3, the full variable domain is DGGITQSPKYLFRKEGQNVTLSCEQNLNHDAMYWYRQDPGQGLRLIYYSQIVNDFQKGDIAEGYSVSREKKESFPLTVTSAQKNPTAFYLCASSPSDRGSDIQYFGAGTRLSVL.